This T cell receptor beta chain was sequenced for a study of T cell changes during pregnancy in multiple sclerosis. In germline, CDR1 is LNHDA, CDR2 SQIVND (reference sequence). The V gene end was trimmed by 8 bases and the J gene end by 7 bases; junction bases not matched to a gene: 8. This CDR3 has 14 residues. TCRdb's table, derived via immunoSEQ multiplex PCR, lists solely in-frame clones and lacks some. The sample has fewer than 70,000 clones, around 90% seen once; the top ten hold roughly 1.4%. This chain connects TRBV19 to TRBJ1-6; 7 bases agree with TRBD1. The source was peripheral blood, collected in the third trimester of pregnancy. The TCR was taken from a female donor with multiple sclerosis, enrolled in a pregnancy study. CDR3 coding DNA: TGTGCCAGTTCCACAGGGGTAGGGAATTCACCCCTCCACTTT. It codes for CASSTGVGNSPLHF.